This T cell receptor (beta chain) was obtained from a study of T cell changes during pregnancy in multiple sclerosis (dated by TCRdb to the late 2010s). Describing the broader study: Changes in the T cell repertoire over the course of pregnancy were examined in this study in women with multiple sclerosis.

The library was made by the immunoSEQ multiplex PCR assay. Not all clones reach the TCRdb copy of this immuneACCESS table, which keeps in-frame sequences only. Checked studies attribute under half of the gap to unresolved V genes and leave the rest unexplained. In this sample the table shows 60,000 or so clones, 92% of which occur a single time. 0.65% to 0.9% of the sample rests with the top ten. Reading from cysteine to phenylalanine, the CDR3 counts 15 amino acids. Left in the record is the CDR3 DNA by itself, 45 bases read in frame from the first base. V is cut back by 4 bases and J by 6 bases, with 6 bases in the junction unmatched. The germline V gene (reference sequence) specifies SGHNT as CDR1 and YYREEE as CDR2. With respect to this clone: Its antigen remains undetermined. Base qualities are not recorded, but no much larger clone differs from it by a single base.

This clonotype was obtained from a female donor with multiple sclerosis, enrolled in a pregnancy study. Specimen: peripheral blood, collected in the first trimester of pregnancy. The chain is assembled from TRBV5-4 and TRBJ2-2; 10 nucleotides in the junction match TRBD1. The DNA is TGTGCCAGCAGCCCGGGACAGGGGAGGTCCGGGGAGCTGTTTTTT. It translates as CASSPGQGRSGELFF.